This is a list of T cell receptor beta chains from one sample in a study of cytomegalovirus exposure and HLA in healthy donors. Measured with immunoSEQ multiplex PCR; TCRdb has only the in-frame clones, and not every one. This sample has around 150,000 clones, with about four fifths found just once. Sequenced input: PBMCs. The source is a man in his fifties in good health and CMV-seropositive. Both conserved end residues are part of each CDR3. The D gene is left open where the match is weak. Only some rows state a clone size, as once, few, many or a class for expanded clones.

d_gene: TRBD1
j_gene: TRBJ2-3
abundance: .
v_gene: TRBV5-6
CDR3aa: CASSLVLQGAADTQYF
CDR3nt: TGTGCCAGCAGCTTGGTTCTACAGGGGGCCGCGGATACGCAGTATTTT

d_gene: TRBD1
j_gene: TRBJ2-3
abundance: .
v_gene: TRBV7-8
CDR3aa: CASSAGTGPPDTQYF
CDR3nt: TGTGCCAGCAGCGCCGGGACAGGCCCCCCAGATACGCAGTATTTT

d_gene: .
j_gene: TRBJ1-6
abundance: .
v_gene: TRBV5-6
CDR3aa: CASSLVKSSVPNSPLHF
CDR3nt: TGTGCCAGCAGCTTGGTTAAATCGTCGGTTCCTAATTCACCCCTCCACTTT

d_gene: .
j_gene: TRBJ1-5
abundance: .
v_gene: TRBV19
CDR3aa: CASSSNRAARGNQPQHF
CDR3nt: TGTGCCAGTAGTTCTAACAGGGCCGCCCGTGGCAATCAGCCCCAGCATTTT

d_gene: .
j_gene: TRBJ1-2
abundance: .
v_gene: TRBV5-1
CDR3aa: CASSLGQSYGYTF
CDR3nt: TGCGCCAGCAGCTTGGGACAGAGCTATGGCTACACCTTC

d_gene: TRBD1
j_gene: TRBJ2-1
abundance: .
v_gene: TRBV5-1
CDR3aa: CASSGQGAYNEQFF
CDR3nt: TGCGCCAGCAGCGGACAGGGGGCGTACAATGAGCAGTTCTTC

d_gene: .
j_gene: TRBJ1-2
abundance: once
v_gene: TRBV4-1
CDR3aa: CASSQVTGIGYGYTF
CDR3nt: TGCGCCAGCAGCCAAGTAACCGGGATTGGCTATGGCTACACCTTC

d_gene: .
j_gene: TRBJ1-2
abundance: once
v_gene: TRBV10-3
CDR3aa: CAIRPGGDYGYTF
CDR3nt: TGTGCCATCAGACCTGGAGGTGACTATGGCTACACCTTC

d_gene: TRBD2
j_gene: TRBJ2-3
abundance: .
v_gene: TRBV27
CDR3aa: CASSFTSGSADTQYF
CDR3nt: TGTGCCAGCAGTTTCACTAGCGGGAGTGCAGATACGCAGTATTTT

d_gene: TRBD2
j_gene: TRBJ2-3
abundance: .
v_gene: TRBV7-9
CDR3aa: CASSLGLAGRSSTDTQYF
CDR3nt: TGTGCCAGCAGCCTGGGACTAGCGGGCCGTTCTAGCACAGATACGCAGTATTTT

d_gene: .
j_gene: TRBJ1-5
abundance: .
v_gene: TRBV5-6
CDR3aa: CASSLRGASQPQHF
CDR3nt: TGTGCCAGCAGCTTGCGGGGGGCAAGTCAGCCCCAGCATTTT

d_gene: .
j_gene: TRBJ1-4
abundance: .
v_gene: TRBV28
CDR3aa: CASSPVAIQKLFF
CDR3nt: TGTGCCAGCAGTCCCGTGGCAATCCAAAAACTGTTTTTT

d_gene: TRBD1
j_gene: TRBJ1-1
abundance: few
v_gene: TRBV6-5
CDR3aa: CASSWRTGTEAFF
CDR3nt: TGTGCCAGCAGTTGGAGGACAGGCACTGAAGCTTTCTTT

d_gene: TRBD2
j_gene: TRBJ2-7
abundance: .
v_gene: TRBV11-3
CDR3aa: CASQGGLAGGLYEQYF
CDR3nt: TGTGCCAGCCAAGGGGGACTAGCGGGAGGATTGTACGAGCAGTACTTC

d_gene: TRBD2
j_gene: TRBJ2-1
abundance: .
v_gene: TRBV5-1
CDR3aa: CASSRWTSAEVEQFF
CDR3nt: TGCGCCAGCAGCCGCTGGACTAGCGCAGAAGTAGAGCAGTTCTTC

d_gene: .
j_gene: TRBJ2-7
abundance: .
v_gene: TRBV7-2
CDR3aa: CASSPRSYEQYF
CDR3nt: TGTGCCAGCAGCCCGAGGTCCTACGAGCAGTACTTC

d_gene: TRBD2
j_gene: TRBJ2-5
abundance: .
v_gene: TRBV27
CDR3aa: CASSLLAEEGETQYF
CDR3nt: TGTGCCAGCAGTTTACTAGCGGAGGAGGGAGAGACCCAGTACTTC

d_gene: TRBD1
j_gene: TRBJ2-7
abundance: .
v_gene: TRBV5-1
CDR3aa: CASSPQQTGGEQYF
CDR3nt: TGCGCCAGCAGCCCTCAACAAACAGGGGGCGAGCAGTACTTC

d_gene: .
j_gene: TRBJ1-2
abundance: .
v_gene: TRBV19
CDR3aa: CASSINRDYGYTF
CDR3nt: TGTGCCAGTAGTATTAACCGAGACTATGGCTACACCTTC

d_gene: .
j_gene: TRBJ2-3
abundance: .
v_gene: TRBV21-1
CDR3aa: CASSKAFDRSSTDTQYF
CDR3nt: TGTGCCAGCAGCAAAGCCTTCGACAGGAGCAGCACAGATACGCAGTATTTT

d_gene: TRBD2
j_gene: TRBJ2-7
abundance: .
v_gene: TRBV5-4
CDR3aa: CASSSPGTSGRAPYEQYF
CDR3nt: TGTGCCAGCAGCTCACCCGGGACTAGCGGGAGGGCCCCCTACGAGCAGTACTTC

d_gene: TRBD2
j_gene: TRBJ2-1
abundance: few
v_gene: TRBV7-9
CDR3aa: CASSSGLAGLGNEQFF
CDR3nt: TGTGCCAGCAGCTCGGGACTAGCGGGACTCGGCAATGAGCAGTTCTTC

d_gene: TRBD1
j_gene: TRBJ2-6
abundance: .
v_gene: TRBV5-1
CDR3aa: CASSSGQIGANVLTF
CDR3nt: TGCGCCAGCAGCTCGGGACAGATTGGGGCCAACGTCCTGACTTTC

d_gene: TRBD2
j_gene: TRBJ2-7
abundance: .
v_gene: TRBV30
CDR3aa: CAWESGRANREQYF
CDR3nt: TGTGCCTGGGAGAGCGGGAGGGCCAACAGGGAGCAGTACTTC

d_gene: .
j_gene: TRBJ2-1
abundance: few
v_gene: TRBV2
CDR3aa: CAGTGYNEQFF
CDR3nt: TGTGCTGGCACGGGATACAATGAGCAGTTCTTC

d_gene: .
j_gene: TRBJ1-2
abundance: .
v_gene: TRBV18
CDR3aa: CASSPGTGIDGYTF
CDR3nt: TGTGCCAGCTCACCAGGGACTGGCATCGATGGCTACACCTTC

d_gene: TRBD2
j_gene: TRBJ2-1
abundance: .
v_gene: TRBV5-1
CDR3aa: CASSLGGGGLNEQFF
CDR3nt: TGCGCCAGCAGCTTGGGGGGGGGAGGGTTAAATGAGCAGTTCTTC

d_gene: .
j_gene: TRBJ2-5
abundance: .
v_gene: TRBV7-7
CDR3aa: CASSLGTGRQETQYF
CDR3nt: TGTGCTAGCAGCTTAGGCACAGGACGCCAAGAGACCCAGTACTTC

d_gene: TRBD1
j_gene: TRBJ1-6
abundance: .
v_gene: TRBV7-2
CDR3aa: CASSSRTGSLFNSPLHF
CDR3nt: TGTGCCAGCAGCTCCCGGACAGGGTCCCTTTTTAATTCACCCCTCCACTTT

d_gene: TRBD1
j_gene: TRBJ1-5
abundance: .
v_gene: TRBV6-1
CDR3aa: CASSGGQEPGNQPQHF
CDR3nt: TGTGCCAGCAGTGGTGGACAGGAGCCGGGCAATCAGCCCCAGCATTTT

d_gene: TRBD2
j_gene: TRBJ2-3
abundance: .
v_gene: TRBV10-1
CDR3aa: CASKREAASTDTQYF
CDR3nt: TGCGCCAGCAAACGGGAGGCAGCTAGCACAGATACGCAGTATTTT

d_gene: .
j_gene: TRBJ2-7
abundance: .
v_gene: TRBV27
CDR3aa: CASSRGGRSYEQYF
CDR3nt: TGTGCCAGCAGCAGGGGTGGTAGATCCTACGAGCAGTACTTC

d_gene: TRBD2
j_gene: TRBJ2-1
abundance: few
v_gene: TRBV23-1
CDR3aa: CASSQYSGGAGGNNEQFF
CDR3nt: TGCGCCAGCAGTCAATATAGCGGGGGGGCGGGTGGCAACAATGAGCAGTTCTTC

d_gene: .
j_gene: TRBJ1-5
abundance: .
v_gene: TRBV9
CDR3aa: CASSPGGNSNQPQHF
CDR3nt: TGTGCCAGCAGCCCCGGAGGGAATAGCAATCAGCCCCAGCATTTT

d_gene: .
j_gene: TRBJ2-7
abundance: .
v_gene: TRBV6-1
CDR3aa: CASSRTGSYEQYF
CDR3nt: TGTGCCAGCAGTAGGACTGGCTCCTACGAGCAGTACTTC

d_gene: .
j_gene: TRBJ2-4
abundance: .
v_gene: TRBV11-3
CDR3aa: CASSLGPIAKNIQYF
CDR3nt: TGTGCCAGCAGCTTAGGTCCTATAGCCAAAAACATTCAGTACTTC

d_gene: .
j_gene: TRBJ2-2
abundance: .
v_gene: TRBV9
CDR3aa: CASSYGLLNTGELFF
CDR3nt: TGTGCCAGCAGCTATGGACTACTGAACACCGGGGAGCTGTTTTTT

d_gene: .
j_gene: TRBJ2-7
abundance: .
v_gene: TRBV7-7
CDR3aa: CASSPVWGHEQYF
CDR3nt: TGTGCTAGCAGCCCTGTCTGGGGCCACGAGCAGTACTTC

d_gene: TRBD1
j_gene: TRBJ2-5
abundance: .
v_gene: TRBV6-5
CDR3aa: CASSPQGGAETQYF
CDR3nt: TGTGCCAGCAGTCCCCAAGGGGGCGCAGAGACCCAGTACTTC

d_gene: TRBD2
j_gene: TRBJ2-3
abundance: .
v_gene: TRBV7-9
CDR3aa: CASSLEGAGSSTDTQYF
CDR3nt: TGTGCCAGCAGCTTAGAGGGAGCGGGATCGAGCACAGATACGCAGTATTTT

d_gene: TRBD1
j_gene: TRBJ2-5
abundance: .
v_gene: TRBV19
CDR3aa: CASSNTGTGEETQYF
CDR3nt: TGTGCCAGTAGTAATACCGGGACAGGGGAAGAGACCCAGTACTTC

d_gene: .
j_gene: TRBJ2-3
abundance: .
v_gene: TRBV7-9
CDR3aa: CASSLPDTQYF
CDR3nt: TGTGCCAGCTCCCTACCAGATACGCAGTATTTT

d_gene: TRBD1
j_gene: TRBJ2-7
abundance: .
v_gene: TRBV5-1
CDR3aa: CASSLAGTGNGRQYF
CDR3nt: TGCGCCAGCAGCTTGGCAGGGACAGGGAACGGTAGGCAGTACTTC

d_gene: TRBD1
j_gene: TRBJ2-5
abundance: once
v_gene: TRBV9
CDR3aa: CASSVAPRGSETQYF
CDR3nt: TGTGCCAGCAGCGTAGCCCCCAGGGGGTCGGAGACCCAGTACTTC

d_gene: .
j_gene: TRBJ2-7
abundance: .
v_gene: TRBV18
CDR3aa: CASSPGGGSYEQYF
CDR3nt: TGTGCCAGCTCGCCAGGGGGGGGCTCCTACGAGCAGTACTTC

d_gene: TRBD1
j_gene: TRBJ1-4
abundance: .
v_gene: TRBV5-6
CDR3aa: CASSSRGLANEKLFF
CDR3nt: TGTGCCAGCAGCTCCAGGGGGTTGGCTAATGAAAAACTGTTTTTT

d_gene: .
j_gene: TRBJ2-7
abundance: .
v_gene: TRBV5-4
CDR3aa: CASSLRGGLTSYEQYF
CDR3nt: TGTGCCAGCAGCTTGAGGGGGGGATTGACCTCCTACGAGCAGTACTTC

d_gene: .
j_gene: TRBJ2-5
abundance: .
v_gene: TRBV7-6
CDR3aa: CASSPGETQYF
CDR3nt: TGTGCCAGCAGCCCGGGGGAGACCCAGTACTTC

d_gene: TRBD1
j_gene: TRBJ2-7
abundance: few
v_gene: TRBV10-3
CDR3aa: CATLGQGPSRYEQYF
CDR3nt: TGTGCCACCCTTGGACAGGGCCCTAGTAGGTACGAGCAGTACTTC

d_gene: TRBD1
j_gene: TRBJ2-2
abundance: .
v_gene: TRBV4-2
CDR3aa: CASSQEPGQGYPGELFF
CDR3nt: TGTGCCAGCAGCCAAGAGCCGGGACAGGGCTATCCCGGGGAGCTGTTTTTT

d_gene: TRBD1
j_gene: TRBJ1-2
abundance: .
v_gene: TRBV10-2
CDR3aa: CASNKQGDVGYTF
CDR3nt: TGCGCCAGCAATAAACAGGGGGATGTGGGCTACACCTTC

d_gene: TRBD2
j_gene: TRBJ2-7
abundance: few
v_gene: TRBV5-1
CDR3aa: CASKVLAGAYEQYF
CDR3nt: TGCGCCAGCAAGGTACTAGCGGGAGCGTACGAGCAGTACTTC

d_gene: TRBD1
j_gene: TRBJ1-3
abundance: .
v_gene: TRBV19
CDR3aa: CASSTGTAASGNTIYF
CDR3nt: TGTGCCAGTAGTACGGGGACAGCGGCCTCTGGAAACACCATATATTTT